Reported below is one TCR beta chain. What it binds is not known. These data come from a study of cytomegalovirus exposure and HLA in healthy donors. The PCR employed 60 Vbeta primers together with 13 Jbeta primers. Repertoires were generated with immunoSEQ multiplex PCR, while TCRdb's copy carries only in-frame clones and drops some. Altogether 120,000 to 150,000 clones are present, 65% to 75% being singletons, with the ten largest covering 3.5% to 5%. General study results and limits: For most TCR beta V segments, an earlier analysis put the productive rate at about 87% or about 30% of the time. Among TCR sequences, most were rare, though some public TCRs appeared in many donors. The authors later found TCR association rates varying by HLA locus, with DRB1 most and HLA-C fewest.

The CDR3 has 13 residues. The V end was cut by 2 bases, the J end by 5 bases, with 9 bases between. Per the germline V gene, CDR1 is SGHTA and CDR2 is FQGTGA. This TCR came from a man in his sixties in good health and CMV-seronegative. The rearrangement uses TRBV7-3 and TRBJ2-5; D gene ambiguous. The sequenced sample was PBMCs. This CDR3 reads CASSLELAETQYF. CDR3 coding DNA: TGTGCCAGCAGCTTAGAACTCGCGGAGACCCAGTACTTC.